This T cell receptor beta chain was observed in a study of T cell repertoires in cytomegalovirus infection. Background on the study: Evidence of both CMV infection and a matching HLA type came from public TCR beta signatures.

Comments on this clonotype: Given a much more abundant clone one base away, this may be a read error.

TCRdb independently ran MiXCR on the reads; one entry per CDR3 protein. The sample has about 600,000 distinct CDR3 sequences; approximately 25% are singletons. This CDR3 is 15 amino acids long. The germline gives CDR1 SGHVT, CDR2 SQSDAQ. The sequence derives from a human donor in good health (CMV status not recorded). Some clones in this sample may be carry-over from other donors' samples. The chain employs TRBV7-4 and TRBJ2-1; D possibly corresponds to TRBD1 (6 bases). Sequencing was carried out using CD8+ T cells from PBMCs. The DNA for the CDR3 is TGTGCCAACAGCTTATCACAGGGCGCCTACAATGAGCAGTTCTTC. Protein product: CANSLSQGAYNEQFF.